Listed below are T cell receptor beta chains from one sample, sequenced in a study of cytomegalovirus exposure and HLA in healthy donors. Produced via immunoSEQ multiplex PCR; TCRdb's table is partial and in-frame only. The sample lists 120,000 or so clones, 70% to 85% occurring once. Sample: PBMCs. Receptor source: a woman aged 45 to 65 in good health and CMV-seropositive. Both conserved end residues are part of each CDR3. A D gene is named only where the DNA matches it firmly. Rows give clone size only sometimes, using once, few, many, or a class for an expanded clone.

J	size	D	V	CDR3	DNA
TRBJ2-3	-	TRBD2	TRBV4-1	CASSQRASGEMTDTQYF	TGCGCCAGCAGCCAAAGGGCCAGCGGGGAGATGACAGATACGCAGTATTTT
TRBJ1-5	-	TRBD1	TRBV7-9	CASSRTGLNQPQHF	TGTGCCAGCAGCCGGACAGGACTCAATCAGCCCCAGCATTTT
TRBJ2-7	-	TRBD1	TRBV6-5	CASSYWTGGRYEQYF	TGTGCCAGCAGTTACTGGACAGGGGGCCGCTACGAGCAGTACTTC
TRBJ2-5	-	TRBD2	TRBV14	CASSQELGSGAFQETQYF	TGTGCCAGCAGCCAAGAGTTGGGCAGCGGGGCCTTCCAAGAGACCCAGTACTTC
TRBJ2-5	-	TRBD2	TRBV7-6	CASSHPGLNQETQYF	TGTGCCAGCAGCCACCCGGGACTAAACCAAGAGACCCAGTACTTC
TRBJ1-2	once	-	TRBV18	CASSPAGTRSYGYTF	TGTGCCAGCTCACCCGCAGGGACTCGGTCCTATGGCTACACCTTC
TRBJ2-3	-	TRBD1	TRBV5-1	CASSPGQGEDTQYF	TGCGCCAGCAGCCCGGGACAGGGAGAGGATACGCAGTATTTT
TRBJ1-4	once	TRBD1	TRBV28	CATKFRDRANEKLFF	TGTGCCACCAAATTCCGGGACAGGGCTAATGAAAAACTGTTTTTT
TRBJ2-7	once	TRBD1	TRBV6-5	CASSYSTGNEQYF	TGTGCCAGCAGTTACTCGACAGGGAACGAGCAGTACTTC
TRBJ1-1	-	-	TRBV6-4	CASSLTGKPTEAFF	TGTGCCAGCAGTTTAACAGGGAAGCCCACTGAAGCTTTCTTT
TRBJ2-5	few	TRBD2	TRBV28	CASSPPRYSGPTSETQYF	TGTGCCAGCAGTCCTCCACGGTATAGCGGGCCCACCAGTGAGACCCAGTACTTC
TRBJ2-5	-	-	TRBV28	CASSSGQPQETQYF	TGTGCCAGCAGTTCCGGACAGCCTCAAGAGACCCAGTACTTC
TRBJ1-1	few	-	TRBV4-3	CASSQDVANTEAFF	TGCGCCAGCAGCCAAGATGTGGCTAACACTGAAGCTTTCTTT
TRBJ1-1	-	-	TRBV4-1	CASSQEGGQYTEAFF	TGCGCCAGCAGCCAGGAAGGAGGCCAGTACACTGAAGCTTTCTTT
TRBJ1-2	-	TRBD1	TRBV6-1	CASSEGAGGLYGYTF	TGTGCCAGCAGTGAAGGTGCAGGGGGGCTCTATGGCTACACCTTC
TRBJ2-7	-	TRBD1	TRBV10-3	CAISGGTGGSYEQYF	TGTGCCATCAGTGGTGGGACAGGAGGCTCCTACGAGCAGTACTTC
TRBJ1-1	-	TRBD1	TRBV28	CASSRPGQGGTEAFF	TGTGCCAGCAGCCGACCGGGACAGGGGGGAACTGAAGCTTTCTTT
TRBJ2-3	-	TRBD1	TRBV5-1	CASSLLGTGGTDTQYF	TGCGCCAGCAGCTTGCTCGGGACAGGGGGCACAGATACGCAGTATTTT
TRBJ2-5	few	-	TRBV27	CASSRYRDPETQYF	TGTGCCAGCAGTCGATACAGGGATCCAGAGACCCAGTACTTC
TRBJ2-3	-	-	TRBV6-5	CASSYSTGGFADTQYF	TGTGCCAGCAGTTACTCGACTGGAGGATTTGCAGATACGCAGTATTTT
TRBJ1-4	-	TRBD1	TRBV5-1	CASSQGTGFEKLFF	TGCGCCAGCAGCCAAGGGACAGGGTTTGAAAAACTGTTTTTT
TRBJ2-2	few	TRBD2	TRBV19	CASRGLAGGPSHSGELFF	TGTGCCAGTAGAGGACTAGCGGGAGGGCCGTCTCATTCCGGGGAGCTGTTTTTT
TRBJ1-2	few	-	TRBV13	CASSFDQGHSNYGYTF	TGTGCCAGCAGCTTTGATCAAGGACACTCTAACTATGGCTACACCTTC
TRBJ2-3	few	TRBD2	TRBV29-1	CSVDEGGSADTQYF	TGCAGCGTTGATGAGGGCGGGAGTGCAGATACGCAGTATTTT
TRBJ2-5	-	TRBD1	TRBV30	CAWNRGAWETQYF	TGTGCCTGGAACAGGGGCGCTTGGGAGACCCAGTACTTC
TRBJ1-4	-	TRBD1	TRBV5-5	CASSAGGTNEKLFF	TGTGCCAGCAGCGCAGGGGGAACTAATGAAAAACTGTTTTTT
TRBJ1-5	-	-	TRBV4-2	CASSQDRSGPNQPQHF	TGTGCCAGCAGCCAAGATCGATCAGGGCCCAATCAGCCCCAGCATTTT
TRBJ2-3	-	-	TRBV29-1	CSVEVYRDTQYF	TGCAGCGTTGAAGTGTACAGAGATACGCAGTATTTT
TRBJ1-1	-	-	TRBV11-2	CASSLDLFALPNTEAFF	TGTGCCAGCAGCTTAGACCTGTTTGCGCTCCCGAACACTGAAGCTTTCTTT
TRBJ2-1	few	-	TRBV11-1	CASSLGGRWVSRDVDEQFF	TGTGCCAGCAGCTTAGGGGGAAGGTGGGTGTCGCGGGATGTAGATGAGCAGTTCTTC
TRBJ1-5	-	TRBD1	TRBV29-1	CSVLTGTGTFSNQPQHF	TGCAGCGTTTTAACCGGGACAGGGACCTTTAGCAATCAGCCCCAGCATTTT
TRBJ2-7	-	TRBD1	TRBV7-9	CASSSDRGEQYF	TGTGCCAGCAGCTCTGACAGGGGCGAGCAGTACTTC
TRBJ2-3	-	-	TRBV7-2	CASSLSIDTQYF	TGTGCCAGCAGCTTGAGCATAGATACGCAGTATTTT
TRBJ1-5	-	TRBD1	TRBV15	CATSRLQGNQPQHF	TGTGCCACCAGCAGATTACAGGGGAATCAGCCCCAGCATTTT
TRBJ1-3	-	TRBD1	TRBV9	CASSSMDRAGGNTIYF	TGTGCCAGCAGCTCCATGGACAGGGCGGGGGGAAACACCATATATTTT
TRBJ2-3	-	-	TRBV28	CASRTGGAGATDTQYF	TGTGCCAGCAGAACAGGGGGGGCGGGAGCGACAGATACGCAGTATTTT
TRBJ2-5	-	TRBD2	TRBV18	CASSPLASGGSQETQYF	TGTGCCAGCTCACCATTGGCTAGCGGGGGCTCCCAAGAGACCCAGTACTTC
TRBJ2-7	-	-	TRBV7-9	CASSSYHRDPAQYF	TGTGCCAGCAGCTCCTACCACAGGGATCCGGCCCAGTACTTC
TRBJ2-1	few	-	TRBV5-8	CASSFGYNEQFF	TGTGCCAGCAGCTTCGGCTACAATGAGCAGTTCTTC